This TCR beta chain was recovered during a study of blood T cell repertoires in COVID-19. Looking at the study overall: Specimens from acute and convalescent COVID-19 originated in the United States, Italy and Spain.

Authors' analysis steps: Reference gene primers were amplified, and this amplification served to estimate nucleated cell counts. Libraries were prepared by immunoSEQ multiplex PCR; TCRdb keeps only in-frame clonotypes and omits some of them. V, J and clone size derive from that table, while D and trimming were established from the DNA sequence. The sample lists some 48,000 clones; about 84% were seen once. The receptor comes from a human donor in a cohort sampled during active COVID-19. The sequencing input was peripheral blood.

Here the CDR3 reads CASSEQDGTEAFF. CDR3 sequence (DNA): TGTGCCAGCAGCGAACAGGATGGCACTGAAGCTTTCTTT. J is TRBJ1-1 and V is TRBV6-4; D is possibly TRBD1 (5 bases). The CDR3 extends over 13 amino acids. CDR1 is MRHNA, CDR2 SNTAGT, per germline. The V gene lost 6 bases and the J gene lost 4 bases, with 12 bases spanning the gap.